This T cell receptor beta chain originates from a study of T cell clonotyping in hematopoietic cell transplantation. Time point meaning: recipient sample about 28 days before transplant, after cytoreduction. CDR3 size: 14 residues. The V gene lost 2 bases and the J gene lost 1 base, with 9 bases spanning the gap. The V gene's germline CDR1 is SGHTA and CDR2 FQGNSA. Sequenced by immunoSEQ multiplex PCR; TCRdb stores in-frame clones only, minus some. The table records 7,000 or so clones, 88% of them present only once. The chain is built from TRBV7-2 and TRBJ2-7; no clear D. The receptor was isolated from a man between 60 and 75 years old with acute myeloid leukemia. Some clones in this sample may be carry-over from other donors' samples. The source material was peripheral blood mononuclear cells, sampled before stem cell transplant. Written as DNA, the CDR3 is TGTGCCAGCAGCTTAACAGTACTTTCCTACGAGCAGTACTTC. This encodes CASSLTVLSYEQYF.